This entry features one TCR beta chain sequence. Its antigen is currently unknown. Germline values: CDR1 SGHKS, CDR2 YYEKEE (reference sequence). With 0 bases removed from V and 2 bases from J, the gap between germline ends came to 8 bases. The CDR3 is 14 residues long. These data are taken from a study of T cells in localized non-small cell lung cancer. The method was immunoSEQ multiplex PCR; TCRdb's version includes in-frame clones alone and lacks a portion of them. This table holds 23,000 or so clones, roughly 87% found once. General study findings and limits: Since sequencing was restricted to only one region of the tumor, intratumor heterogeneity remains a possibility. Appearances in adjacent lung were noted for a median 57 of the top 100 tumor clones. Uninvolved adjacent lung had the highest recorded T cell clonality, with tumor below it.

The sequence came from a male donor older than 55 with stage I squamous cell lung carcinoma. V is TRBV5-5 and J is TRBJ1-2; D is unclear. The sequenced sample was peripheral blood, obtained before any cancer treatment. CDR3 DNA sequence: TGTGCCAGCAGCTTGGGGACGGGGAACTATGGCTACACCTTC. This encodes CASSLGTGNYGYTF.